Shown below are 14 T cell receptor beta chains from a single sample sequenced in a study of blood T cells in healthy people across ages. Next came a second PCR, run for about 6 to 11 cycles, which used a sample-barcoded 5' primer along with a J-beta primer mix. One entry per CDR3 protein, called by TCRdb with MiXCR from the 5' RACE reads. The table includes hundreds of thousands of distinct CDR3 sequences, around 20% detected once. Material: blood. These receptors all stem from a man aged 65 to 79 in good health.

This clonotype was counted a few times. This chain uses TRBV20-1 with TRBJ2-7, with D perhaps matching TRBD1 or TRBD2 (5 bases each). The CDR3 is made up of 13 amino acids. The germline V gene encodes CDR1 DFQATT and CDR2 SNEGSKA (reference sequence). Trimming shortened V by 4 bases and J by 3 bases, and 13 bases separated the two germline ends. CDR3 in DNA: TGCAGTGCTAAGGGGCCGAGGGGCTACGAGCAGTACTTC. Protein: CSAKGPRGYEQYF.

This clonotype was counted between two and nine times. This chain joins TRBV5-1 and TRBJ2-4; D is unclear. This CDR3 contains 15 residues. Germline CDR1 and CDR2: SGHRS and YFSETQ. V gave up 4 bases and J gave up 3 bases, with 14 bases separating them. In DNA form, the CDR3 reads TGCGCCAGCAGCCAAGGGAATCGAGACAAAAACATTCAGTACTTC. This translates into CASSQGNRDKNIQYF.

The chain links TRBV5-6 to TRBJ1-1; 9 bases align to TRBD1. CDR1 and CDR2 (germline): SGHDT, YYEEEE. This CDR3 comprises 15 residues. The V gene end was trimmed by 4 bases and the J gene end by 3 bases; junction bases not matched to a gene: 7. The DNA of the CDR3 is TGTGCCAGCAGCCGGGGGACAGGGCGGTACACTGAAGCTTTCTTT. The encoded protein is CASSRGTGRYTEAFF.

The V call is TRBV29-1, the J call TRBJ1-2; D call uncertain. Looked up from germline, CDR1 is SQVTM and CDR2 is ANQGSEA. The CDR3 extends over 14 amino acids. V lost 0 bases, J lost 2 bases, and 10 bases lay in between. The CDR3 bases are TGCAGCGTTGAAGATTGGGTCGTGAACTATGGCTACACCTTC. The encoded protein is CSVEDWVVNYGYTF.

A few counts support this clonotype. The rearrangement links TRBV6-5 to TRBJ1-4; 7 bases fit TRBD1. The CDR3 is made up of 16 amino acids. V was pared by 6 bases and J by 5 bases, with 12 bases of the junction left unmatched. Looked up from germline, CDR1 is MNHEY and CDR2 is SVGAGI. DNA of the CDR3: TGTGCCAGCAGAACCACCGAGACAGGGAAAAATGAAAAACTGTTTTTT. Its translation: CASRTTETGKNEKLFF.

This clonotype has ten or more counts. In DNA form, the CDR3 reads TGCAGCGTCCGAGACAGGGGAACCACAGATACGCAGTATTTT. This codes for CSVRDRGTTDTQYF. The V and J genes are TRBV29-1 and TRBJ2-3, with 8 nucleotides matching TRBD1. Germline V gives CDR1 SQVTM, CDR2 ANQGSEA. This CDR3 has 14 residues. Trimming cost V 6 bases and J 2 bases; bases outside gene matches: 7.

This clonotype was recorded a few times. The chain uses TRBV29-1 and TRBJ2-5; D not resolved. The CDR3 consists of 13 residues. The germline V gene has CDR1 SQVTM and CDR2 ANQGSEA. V lost 1 base to trimming and J lost 0 bases, with 6 bases between them. The CDR3 region has the DNA TGCAGCGTTGAAGTTGACAACCAAGAGACCCAGTACTTC. It is translated as CSVEVDNQETQYF.

Worth noting for this clonotype: Lacking the conserved final phenylalanine or tryptophan, this CDR3 likely reflects a read error. The chain couples TRBV6-1 to TRBJ2-1; D is undetermined. The last part of the DNA fits TRBJ2-5 better; the J call may be wrong. The CDR3 has 13 amino acids. Germline values: CDR1 MNHNS, CDR2 SASEGT. The CDR3 loop is CASSELYGETQYV. CDR3 DNA sequence: TGTGCCAGCAGTGAATTATATGGAGAGACCCAGTACGTC.

This clonotype has a handful of counts. The rearrangement uses TRBV27 and TRBJ2-7; 10 bases line up with TRBD2. The CDR3 spans 15 residues. Germline CDR1 reads MNHEY; CDR2 reads SMNVEV (reference sequence). V lost 3 bases, J lost 3 bases, and 5 bases stayed unmatched. The CDR3 is CASSFTGLADYEQYF. DNA for the CDR3: TGTGCCAGCAGTTTTACCGGACTAGCGGACTACGAGCAGTACTTC.

This clonotype was seen a handful of times. This chain uses TRBV24-1 with TRBJ2-1; D is ambiguous. The J call is doubtful: the DNA matches TRBJ2-5 better. This CDR3 comprises 12 residues. In germline, CDR1 is KGHDR, CDR2 SFDVKD. CDR3 region: CATSGGSETQYF. DNA of the CDR3: TGTGCCACCAGTGGGGGATCAGAGACCCAGTACTTC.

This clonotype was seen only a few times. The rearrangement uses TRBV3-1 and TRBJ2-2, with a possible D match to TRBD2 (6 bases). This CDR3 has 17 amino acids. Germline values: CDR1 LGHDT, CDR2 YNNKEL (reference sequence). The V gene lost 0 bases and the J gene lost 1 base, with 12 bases spanning the gap. CDR3 loop: CASSQDSWRGNTGELFF. The CDR3 coding sequence is TGTGCCAGCAGCCAAGATTCTTGGCGGGGGAACACCGGGGAGCTGTTTTTT.

V and J are TRBV20-1 and TRBJ1-2; D is unclear. CDR3 size: 12 residues. The germline V gene encodes CDR1 DFQATT and CDR2 SNEGSKA (reference sequence). With 8 bases removed from V and 2 bases from J, the gap between germline ends came to 12 bases. CDR3 sequence (DNA): TGCAGTCTGCCAGGAGACAACTATGGCTACACCTTC. Protein sequence: CSLPGDNYGYTF.

The CDR3 loop is CASSLVGTKHDEQFF. Here the CDR3 DNA reads TGTGCCAGCAGCTTAGTCGGGACAAAACATGATGAGCAGTTCTTC. The chain is built from TRBV7-6 and TRBJ2-5; D may be TRBD1 (6 bases). The closer fit of TRBJ2-1 to the DNA end suggests the J call may be wrong. The CDR3 is 15 residues long. The germline V gene has CDR1 SGHVS and CDR2 FNYEAQ.

The chain couples TRBV9 to TRBJ2-5; 10 nucleotides agree with TRBD2. Germline trimming cut 0 bases from V and 5 bases from J; bases unmatched to any gene: 4. CDR1 and CDR2 (germline): SGDLS, YYNGEE. The CDR3 contains 15 residues. CDR3 coding DNA: TGTGCCAGCAGCGTAGAGAGCGGGAGGGGCGAGACCCAGTACTTC. Translating it yields CASSVESGRGETQYF.